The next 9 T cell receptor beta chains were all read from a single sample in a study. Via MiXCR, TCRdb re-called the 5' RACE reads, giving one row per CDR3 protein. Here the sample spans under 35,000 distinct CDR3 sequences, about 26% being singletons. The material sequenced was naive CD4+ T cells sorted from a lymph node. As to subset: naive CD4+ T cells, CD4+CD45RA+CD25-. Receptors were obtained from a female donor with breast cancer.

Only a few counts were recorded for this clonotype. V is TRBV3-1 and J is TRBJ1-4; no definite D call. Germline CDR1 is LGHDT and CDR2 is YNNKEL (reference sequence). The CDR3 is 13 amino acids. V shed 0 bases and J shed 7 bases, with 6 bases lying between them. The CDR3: CASSQEFREKLFF. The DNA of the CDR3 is TGTGCCAGCAGCCAAGAGTTCCGTGAAAAACTGTTTTTT. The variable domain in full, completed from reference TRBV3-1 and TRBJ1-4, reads DTAVSQTPKYLVTQMGNDKSIKCEQNLGHDTMYWYKQDSKKFLKIMFSYNNKELIINETVPNRFSPKSPDKAHLNLHINSLELGDSAVYFCASSQEFREKLFFGSGTQLSVL.

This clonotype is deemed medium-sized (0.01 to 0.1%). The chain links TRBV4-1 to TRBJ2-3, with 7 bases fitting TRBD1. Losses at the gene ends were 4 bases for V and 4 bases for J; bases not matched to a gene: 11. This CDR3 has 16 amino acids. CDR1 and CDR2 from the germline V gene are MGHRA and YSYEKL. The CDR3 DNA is TGCGCCAGCAGCCCCATAGAGAGGGGGCACGCAGATACGCAGTATTTT. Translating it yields CASSPIERGHADTQYF.

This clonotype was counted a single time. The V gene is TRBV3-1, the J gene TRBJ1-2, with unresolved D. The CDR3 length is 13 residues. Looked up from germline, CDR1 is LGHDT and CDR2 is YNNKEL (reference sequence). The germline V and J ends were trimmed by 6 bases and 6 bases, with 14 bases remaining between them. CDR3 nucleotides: TGTGCCAGCAGACCCACCCAAGGGAATGGCTACACCTTC. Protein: CASRPTQGNGYTF. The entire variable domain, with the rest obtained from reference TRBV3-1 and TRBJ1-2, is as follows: DTAVSQTPKYLVTQMGNDKSIKCEQNLGHDTMYWYKQDSKKFLKIMFSYNNKELIINETVPNRFSPKSPDKAHLNLHINSLELGDSAVYFCASRPTQGNGYTFGSGTRLTVV.

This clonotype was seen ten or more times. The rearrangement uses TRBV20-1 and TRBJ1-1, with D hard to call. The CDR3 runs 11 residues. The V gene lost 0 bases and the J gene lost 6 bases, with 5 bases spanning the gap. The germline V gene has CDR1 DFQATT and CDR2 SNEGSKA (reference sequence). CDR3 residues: CSAREWPEAFF. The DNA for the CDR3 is TGCAGTGCTAGAGAATGGCCTGAAGCTTTCTTT.

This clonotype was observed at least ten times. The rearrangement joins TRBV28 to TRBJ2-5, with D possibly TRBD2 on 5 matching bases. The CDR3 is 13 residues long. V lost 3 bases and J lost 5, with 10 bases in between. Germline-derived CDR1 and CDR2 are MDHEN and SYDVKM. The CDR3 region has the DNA TGTGCCAGCAGTTTCAGGACTTGGGAGACCCAGTACTTC. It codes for CASSFRTWETQYF.

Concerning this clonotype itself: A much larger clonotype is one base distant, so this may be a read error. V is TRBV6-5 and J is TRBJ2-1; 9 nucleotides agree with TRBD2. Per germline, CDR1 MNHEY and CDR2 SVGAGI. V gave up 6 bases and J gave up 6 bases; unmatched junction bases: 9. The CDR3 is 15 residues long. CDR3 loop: CASRNLGTSLNEQFF. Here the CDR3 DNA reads TGTGCCAGCAGAAACCTAGGGACTAGCCTCAATGAGCAGTTCTTC.

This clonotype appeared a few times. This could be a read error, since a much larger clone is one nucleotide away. The CDR3 DNA follows: TGCGGCGTTGAAGATCGGAGGACAGGTTTAATAGACACCTTC. This codes for CGVEDRRTGLIDTF. The chain couples TRBV29-1 to TRBJ1-2; 7 nucleotides match TRBD1. Germline values: CDR1 SQVTM, CDR2 ANQGSEA. CDR3 length: 14 amino acids.

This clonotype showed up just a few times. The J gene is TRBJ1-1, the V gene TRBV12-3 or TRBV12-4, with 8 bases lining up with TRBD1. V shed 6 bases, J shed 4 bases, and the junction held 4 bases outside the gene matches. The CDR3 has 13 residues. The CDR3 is CASSRDRSTEAFF. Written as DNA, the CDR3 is TGTGCCAGCAGCCGGGACAGGAGCACTGAAGCTTTCTTT.

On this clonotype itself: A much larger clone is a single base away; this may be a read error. The CDR3 is CASSFMGDDEQFF. The CDR3 DNA is TGTGCCAGCAGCTTCATGGGGGACGATGAGCAGTTCTTC. The V gene is TRBV7-8, the J gene TRBJ2-1; D might be TRBD1 or TRBD2, each matching 5 bases. Trimming cost V 3 bases and J 8 bases, with 11 bases left between them. The CDR3 has 13 residues. CDR1 and CDR2 from the germline V gene are SGHVS and FQNEAQ.